This T cell receptor beta chain appears in the sequencing data of a study of vaccination and CD4 T cells after COVID-19. The germline gives CDR1 SGHTA, CDR2 FQGNSA. The ends were cut back, 1 base at V and 6 bases at J, with 13 bases in the middle. This CDR3 contains 14 residues. Treatment described: roughly ten-day PBMC culture with coronavirus spike peptide pools or control peptides (ViraFEST assay). Researchers reported culturing approximately 2 million PBMCs per well with around 10 IU/ml IL-2 and 8 to 10 ug/ml peptide pools. With respect to this clonotype: Its specificity is not known.

Sequencing of DNA taken from cultured CD4+ T cells relied on the Oncomine TCR Beta short-read assay. Via MiXCR, TCRdb re-called the PCR reads, giving one row per CDR3 protein. The data contain approximately 20,000 distinct CDR3 sequences, under 80% of them singletons. This chain uses TRBV7-2 with TRBJ2-7; D perhaps matches TRBD1 (5 bases). Sample: CD4+ T cells from blood, cultured in vitro. This receptor was obtained from a human donor who had recovered from COVID-19. CDR3 nucleotide sequence: TGTGCCAGCAGCTTAGACAGGAAAGTCGGCGAGCAGTACTTC. Translation: CASSLDRKVGEQYF.